Listed here are 13 T cell receptor beta chains from one sample, sequenced in a study of cytomegalovirus exposure and HLA in healthy donors. The PCR was carried out with 60 Vbeta primers and 13 Jbeta primers. Produced via immunoSEQ multiplex PCR; TCRdb's table is partial and in-frame only. This table has approximately 190,000 clones, over 75% appearing once. Source material: PBMCs. Receptor source: a man aged 45 to 65 in good health and CMV-seronegative.

The J gene is TRBJ1-2, the V gene TRBV10-3, with D possibly TRBD1 on 5 matching bases. The CDR3 has 9 amino acids. Trimming cost V 11 bases and J 8 bases, with 9 bases left between them. Germline values: CDR1 ENHRY, CDR2 SYGVKD. The DNA for the CDR3 is TGTGCCTCGGGGGACGGCTACACCTTC. It codes for CASGDGYTF.

V is TRBV18 and J is TRBJ2-7; no clear D. V was pared by 1 base and J by 2 bases, with 12 bases between. The CDR3 covers 15 residues. Germline CDR1 is KGHSH and CDR2 is LQKENI. This chain's CDR3 is CASSPRSSDTYEQYF. In nucleotides, the CDR3 is TGTGCCAGCTCACCACGGTCCAGTGATACCTACGAGCAGTACTTC.

The rearrangement joins TRBV18 to TRBJ2-7, with a tentative D call TRBD2 (6 bases). Trimming stripped 6 bases from V and 3 bases from J, with 15 bases between. Germline CDR1 and CDR2: KGHSH and LQKENI. This CDR3 is 14 amino acids long. Here the CDR3 reads CASSAGRRSYEQYF. In nucleotides, the CDR3 is TGTGCCAGCTCGGCGGGACGGAGGAGCTACGAGCAGTACTTC.

The chain combines TRBV6-4 with TRBJ1-2, with a weak D call TRBD1 (5 bases). The CDR3 spans 13 residues. Deletions cut 4 bases from V and 4 bases from J, with 10 bases between. Germline lookup yields CDR1 MRHNA and CDR2 SNTAGT. CDR3 in amino acids: CASSARVGYGYTF. The DNA of the CDR3 is TGTGCCAGCAGTGCCAGGGTGGGCTATGGCTACACCTTC.

The CDR3 spells CASSLSPRNTEAFF. The CDR3 DNA is TGCGCCAGCAGCTTATCTCCCAGAAACACTGAAGCTTTCTTT. V gene TRBV5-1 combines with J gene TRBJ1-1; D uncertain. The germline V gene encodes CDR1 SGHRS and CDR2 YFSETQ. The CDR3 sequence is 14 residues long. The V gene lost 2 bases and the J gene lost 2 bases, with 10 bases spanning the gap.

The genes are TRBV5-5 and TRBJ1-1; 8 nucleotides align to TRBD1. V lost 4 bases to trimming and J lost 6 bases; unmatched junction nucleotides: 5. The CDR3 is 13 amino acids. Germline lookup yields CDR1 SGHKS and CDR2 YYEKEE (reference sequence). CDR3 sequence reads: CASSTQQGAEAFF. DNA for the CDR3: TGTGCCAGCAGCACCCAACAGGGGGCTGAAGCTTTCTTT.

The genes are TRBV27 and TRBJ1-5, with a tentative D call TRBD1 (5 bases). This CDR3 spans 14 amino acids. Germline V gene lookup returns CDR1 MNHEY and CDR2 SMNVEV (reference sequence). V shed 2 bases and J shed 3 bases, with 8 bases lying between them. CDR3 sequence (DNA): TGTGCCAGCAGTTTACGGGGGATCAATCAGCCCCAGCATTTT. As protein: CASSLRGINQPQHF.

This clone appeared once. The chain couples TRBV20-1 to TRBJ2-1, with 9 bases matching TRBD1. The V segment lost 6 bases and the J segment 9 bases; nucleotides outside the gene matches: 3. The CDR3 totals 11 residues. Per germline, CDR1 DFQATT and CDR2 SNEGSKA (reference sequence). The CDR3 DNA reads as TGCAGTGCCGGGACAGGGATTGAGCAGTTCTTC. It codes for CSAGTGIEQFF.

In its sample, this clone was seen once. Here the CDR3 DNA reads TGTGCCAGTGAGGGAAGGACTGAAGCTTTCTTT. Encoded protein: CASEGRTEAFF. The chain employs TRBV27 and TRBJ1-1, with D unresolved. CDR1 and CDR2 from the germline V gene are MNHEY and SMNVEV (reference sequence). This CDR3 contains 11 residues. The V end was cut by 9 bases, the J end by 5 bases, with 10 bases between.

V and J are TRBV11-2 and TRBJ1-2, with TRBD1 matching over 8 bases. The junction had 3 bases not matched to a gene; V was cut back by 5 bases and J by 1 base. The germline gives CDR1 SGHAT, CDR2 FQNNGV. The CDR3 totals 14 residues. In DNA, the CDR3 is TGTGCCAGCAGCCGTGGACAGGGTAACTATGGCTACACCTTC. Residues: CASSRGQGNYGYTF.

This chain uses TRBV9 with TRBJ2-5; 8 nucleotides align to TRBD2. This CDR3 region has 14 residues. The ends lost 3 bases at V and 5 bases at J; junction bases unmatched: 6. Looked up from germline, CDR1 is SGDLS and CDR2 is YYNGEE. The DNA for the CDR3 is TGTGCCAGCAGCGGCGGGGGGCCCCGGGAGACCCAGTACTTC. This sequence encodes CASSGGGPRETQYF.

As DNA, the CDR3 is TGTGCCAGCAGCCCTCGACTAGCGGGGGCCTACGAGCAGTACTTC. Its translation is CASSPRLAGAYEQYF. The chain has TRBV7-9 and TRBJ2-7, with 12 bases lining up with TRBD2. CDR1 and CDR2 from the germline V gene are SEHNR and FQNEAQ (reference sequence). Trimming at V came to 5 bases and at J to 2 bases, leaving 4 bases not matched to a gene. This CDR3 contains 15 residues.

This chain connects TRBV19 to TRBJ1-2, with TRBD1 matching over 8 bases. This CDR3 spans 13 amino acids. V trimming: 0 bases; J trimming: 8 bases; junction bases outside the gene matches: 2. CDR1 is LNHDA, CDR2 SQIVND, per germline (reference sequence). The CDR3 bases are TGTGCCAGTAGTATAGATCGGACAGGGGGCTACACCTTC. Translating it yields CASSIDRTGGYTF.